One and the same sample provided the 31 T cell receptor beta chains below, sequenced in a study of CD8 T cells in ankylosing spondylitis. TCRdb reanalysed the 5' RACE reads using MiXCR and keeps one entry per CDR3 protein. The profile shows more than 30,000 distinct CDR3 sequences, approximately 10% of them singletons. The sample consisted of synovial fluid, either unsorted or a sorted T cell fraction (not recorded which). These receptors all come from a male donor with ankylosing spondylitis.

This clonotype was picked up many times. V is TRBV12-3 or TRBV12-4 and J is TRBJ2-5; D gene unclear. The V gene lost 7 bases and the J gene lost 4 bases, with 16 bases spanning the gap. The CDR3 consists of 14 residues. CDR3 residues: CASTPGSLVETQYF. The CDR3 DNA reads as TGTGCCAGCACCCCGGGTAGTCTGGTAGAGACCCAGTACTTC.

This clonotype was seen only a few times. The chain has TRBV4-3 and TRBJ2-7; 9 bases map to TRBD1. The trim removed 3 bases at V and 1 base at J, leaving 7 bases unmatched. CDR3 size: 16 residues. Germline loops: CDR1 LGHNA, CDR2 YSLEER. CDR3 in amino acids: CASSQDRGRGSYEQYF. The CDR3 region has the DNA TGCGCCAGCAGCCAGGACAGGGGCAGGGGATCCTACGAGCAGTACTTC.

The J gene is TRBJ2-1, the V gene TRBV29-1, with D possibly matching TRBD1 (6 bases). The length of the CDR3 is 15 residues. Trimming pared 0 bases from V and 6 bases from J, leaving 15 bases between. CDR1 SQVTM and CDR2 ANQGSEA come from the germline V gene. The CDR3 region has the DNA TGCAGCGTTGAAGATCCACACAGGGTGTTCAATGAGCAGTTCTTC. As protein: CSVEDPHRVFNEQFF.

This clonotype showed up just a few times. The chain has TRBV2 and TRBJ2-3; possible D gene TRBD2, 5 bases. This CDR3 spans 14 amino acids. V lost 9 bases and J 0 bases, leaving 13 bases between the germline ends. Germline values: CDR1 SNHLY, CDR2 FYNNEI. In nucleotides, the CDR3 is TGTGCCAGTAAGCGGAGCGTTAGCACAGATACGCAGTATTTT. Its translation is CASKRSVSTDTQYF.

The chain carries TRBV25-1 and TRBJ2-1, with 10 bases lining up with TRBD2. Germline loops: CDR1 MGHDK, CDR2 SYGVNS. V shed 9 bases and J 6 bases; nucleotides not matched to a gene: 2. This CDR3 is 12 amino acids long. CDR3 in DNA: TGTGCCAGTCGACTAGCGGGCAATGAGCAGTTCTTC. Amino acid sequence: CASRLAGNEQFF.

This clonotype came up a few times. The V gene is TRBV6-1, the J gene TRBJ2-1; 11 nucleotides agree with TRBD2. The V and J ends lost 7 bases and 5 bases, in that order; junction bases with no gene match: 7. This CDR3 is built from 15 residues. Per the germline V gene, CDR1 is MNHNS and CDR2 is SASEGT. CDR3 amino acids: CASTPVAGGNNEQFF. CDR3 nucleotide sequence: TGTGCCAGCACCCCTGTAGCGGGAGGGAACAATGAGCAGTTCTTC.

This clonotype was seen at least ten times. The CDR3 nucleotides read TGTGCCAGCAGTTTGACCTACGAGCAGTACTTC. Translating gives CASSLTYEQYF. This chain links TRBV28 with TRBJ2-7; D unclear. The V and J ends lost 3 bases and 2 bases respectively, with 2 bases between them. The CDR3 runs 11 residues. The germline V gene encodes CDR1 MDHEN and CDR2 SYDVKM.

The CDR3 sequence is CASSLTGILAGNTGELFF. For the CDR3, the DNA is TGTGCCAGCAGCTTAACAGGGATACTAGCGGGGAACACCGGGGAGCTGTTTTTT. The chain employs TRBV7-3 and TRBJ2-2; 9 nucleotides agree with TRBD2. The CDR3 totals 18 residues. Trimming at V came to 0 bases and at J to 1 base, leaving 6 bases not matched to a gene. Looked up from germline, CDR1 is SGHTA and CDR2 is FQGTGA.

This chain links TRBV4-2 with TRBJ1-3; 9 nucleotides line up with TRBD1. The CDR3 is made up of 22 amino acids. Losses at the gene ends were 4 bases for V and 0 bases for J; bases not matched to a gene: 22. Per the germline V gene, CDR1 is LGHNA and CDR2 is YNFKEQ. The CDR3 loop reads CASSPSSPGQGPYTSSGNTIYF. The CDR3 bases are TGTGCCAGCAGCCCTTCCTCTCCGGGACAGGGACCTTACACGAGCTCTGGAAACACCATATATTTT.

This clonotype is medium-sized (0.01 to 0.1%). V and J are TRBV7-9 and TRBJ1-6; TRBD1 is a possible D gene (5 bases). Looked up from germline, CDR1 is SEHNR and CDR2 is FQNEAQ (reference sequence). V lost 1 base to trimming and J lost 10 bases, with 20 bases between them. The CDR3 has 17 residues. The chain's CDR3 is CASSLGDVALRESPLHF. The CDR3 nucleotides read TGTGCCAGCAGCTTAGGGGACGTTGCCTTAAGGGAGTCACCCCTCCACTTT.

There are a few counts of this clonotype. The chain carries TRBV12-3 or TRBV12-4 and TRBJ2-7; D may be TRBD1 (6 bases). The V and J ends lost 6 bases and 0 bases respectively, with 12 bases between them. This CDR3 has 14 amino acids. The CDR3 protein is CASRKQGFSYEQYF. DNA of the CDR3: TGTGCCAGCAGAAAACAGGGATTCTCCTACGAGCAGTACTTC.

Only a few counts were recorded for this clonotype. The rearrangement links TRBV5-1 to TRBJ2-2; 7 bases map to TRBD2. The ends lost 0 bases at V and 2 bases at J; junction bases unmatched: 4. CDR3 size: 16 residues. Germline CDR1 reads SGHRS; CDR2 reads YFSETQ. The CDR3 sequence is CASSLESSGNTGELFF. In nucleotides, the CDR3 is TGCGCCAGCAGCTTGGAGTCTAGCGGAAACACCGGGGAGCTGTTTTTT. Full variable domain (rest looked up from reference TRBV5-1 and TRBJ2-2): KAGVTQTPRYLIKTRGQQVTLSCSPISGHRSVSWYQQTPGQGLQFLFEYFSETQRNKGNFPGRFSGRQFSNSRSEMNVSTLELGDSALYLCASSLESSGNTGELFFGEGSRLTVL.

A few counts support this clonotype. This chain connects TRBV7-9 to TRBJ2-3; D could derive from TRBD1 or TRBD2 (6 bases each). The length of the CDR3 is 17 residues. Germline loops: CDR1 SEHNR, CDR2 FQNEAQ (reference sequence). Trimming took 5 bases from V and 0 from J, leaving 18 bases between them. The CDR3 sequence: CASSPPAGGFSTDTQYF. Here the CDR3 DNA reads TGTGCCAGCAGCCCTCCCGCCGGGGGCTTTAGCACAGATACGCAGTATTTT.

This clonotype was detected only a few times. V gene TRBV5-1 combines with J gene TRBJ2-3; no definite D call. The CDR3 totals 14 residues. Germline V lookup: CDR1 SGHRS, CDR2 YFSETQ. V lost 7 bases and J lost 2, with 14 bases in between. CDR3 in DNA: TGCGCCAGCTGTTGGGCGGACCCCACAGATACGCAGTATTTT. As protein: CASCWADPTDTQYF.

This clonotype appeared many times. V and J are TRBV7-8 and TRBJ2-7; TRBD1 might be the D (5 bases). The length of the CDR3 is 14 residues. With 1 base removed from V and 7 bases from J, the gap between germline ends came to 14 bases. CDR1 is SGHVS and CDR2 is FQNEAQ in the germline V gene. The CDR3 spells CASSLGGAPEEQYF. CDR3 nucleotide sequence: TGTGCCAGCAGCTTAGGGGGCGCGCCCGAAGAGCAGTACTTC.

This clonotype was detected a few times. The chain links TRBV11-2 to TRBJ2-7, with D possibly TRBD2 on 5 matching bases. Trimming shortened V by 5 bases and J by 6 bases, and 20 bases separated the two germline ends. The CDR3 is made up of 15 amino acids. Germline values: CDR1 SGHAT, CDR2 FQNNGV. The CDR3 DNA reads as TGTGCCAGCAGCCAGTTGGTTGGGAGAATCGGCGAGCAGTACTTC. Protein product: CASSQLVGRIGEQYF. Full variable domain (rest looked up from reference TRBV11-2 and TRBJ2-7): EAGVAQSPRYKIIEKRQSVAFWCNPISGHATLYWYQQILGQGPKLLIQFQNNGVVDDSQLPKDRFSAERLKGVDSTLKIQPAKLEDSAVYLCASSQLVGRIGEQYFGPGTRLTVT.

This clonotype has more than one count but fewer than ten. The chain joins TRBV3-1 to TRBJ2-3, with 8 bases that match TRBD2. This CDR3 is 16 amino acids long. From germline, CDR1 is LGHDT and CDR2 YNNKEL (reference sequence). V shed 5 bases and J 0 bases; nucleotides not matched to a gene: 7. The CDR3 spells CASSTGSGGSTDTQYF. DNA of the CDR3: TGTGCCAGCAGCACCGGGAGCGGGGGAAGCACAGATACGCAGTATTTT.

This clonotype was seen a handful of times. CDR3: CSASSGVTSPLHF. The CDR3 coding sequence is TGCAGTGCTAGTTCAGGGGTAACGTCACCCCTCCACTTT. The chain carries TRBV20-1 and TRBJ1-6, with a weak D call TRBD1 (6 bases). Germline V lookup: CDR1 DFQATT, CDR2 SNEGSKA (reference sequence). With 3 bases removed from V and 10 bases from J, the gap between germline ends came to 13 bases. The CDR3 runs to 13 residues.

The chain employs TRBV6-1 and TRBJ1-1; D is unclear. Trimming removed 6 bases at V and 6 bases at J, with 8 bases between. Per the germline V gene, CDR1 is MNHNS and CDR2 is SASEGT. This CDR3 is 11 amino acids long. The chain's CDR3 is CASSEHPEAFF. The CDR3 coding sequence is TGTGCCAGCAGCGAACATCCTGAAGCTTTCTTT.

In its sample, this clonotype was seen a few times. The chain carries TRBV29-1 and TRBJ2-7, with TRBD1 identical over 9 bases. This CDR3 spans 13 amino acids. CDR1 is SQVTM, CDR2 ANQGSEA, per germline. Unmatched junction bases numbered 9, after V lost 6 bases and J lost 6 bases. CDR3 nucleotide sequence: TGCAGCGTCAGACAGGGGGGTCGACTCGAGCAGTACTTC. Protein sequence: CSVRQGGRLEQYF.

With respect to this clonotype: Relative to the germline gene, one junction end is altered; a read error may explain this. The chain carries TRBV9 and TRBJ2-2; 7 bases fit TRBD2. Per germline, CDR1 SGDLS and CDR2 YYNGEE. The CDR3 has 15 residues. CDR3 nucleotide sequence: TGTGCCAGCAGCGGGACTAGTTATCCCACCGGGGAGCTGTCTTTT. This sequence encodes CASSGTSYPTGELSF. The variable domain in full, with the rest retrieved from reference TRBV9 and TRBJ2-2, is DSGVTQTPKHLITATGQRVTLRCSPRSGDLSVYWYQQSLDQGLQFLIQYYNGEERAKGNILERFSAQQFPDLHSELNLSSLELGDSALYFCASSGTSYPTGELSFGEGSRLTVL.

This clonotype occurred once. The chain carries TRBV9 and TRBJ1-2; D uncertain. The germline V and J ends were trimmed by 4 bases and 7 bases, with 17 bases remaining between them. Germline values: CDR1 SGDLS, CDR2 YYNGEE. CDR3 size: 14 residues. The CDR3: CASSPHEGQRGYTF. The CDR3 bases are TGTGCCAGCAGCCCCCACGAGGGCCAGCGTGGCTACACCTTC.

Many counts were recorded for this clonotype. This chain links TRBV29-1 with TRBJ2-1; D not certain. The V and J ends lost 4 bases and 4 bases respectively, with 17 bases between them. From germline, CDR1 is SQVTM and CDR2 ANQGSEA. This CDR3 has 15 amino acids. The CDR3 loop reads CSVGAGSGFYNEQFF. For the CDR3, the DNA is TGCAGCGTTGGGGCTGGATCGGGTTTTTACAATGAGCAGTTCTTC.

This clonotype turned up a few times. The rearrangement uses TRBV7-9 and TRBJ1-2, with a possible D match to TRBD1 (5 bases). The CDR3 has 14 amino acids. V was cut by 7 bases and J by 7 bases, with 19 bases left in between. Germline V gives CDR1 SEHNR, CDR2 FQNEAQ (reference sequence). Here the CDR3 reads CASTHSGTVIGYTF. CDR3 sequence (DNA): TGTGCCAGCACCCACTCCGGGACGGTAATTGGCTACACCTTC.

The rearrangement links TRBV11-3 to TRBJ1-1, with TRBD1 matching over 7 bases. V lost 0 bases and J lost 10; bases outside the gene matches: 17. The CDR3 runs 17 residues. Germline-derived CDR1 and CDR2 are SGHNT and YENEEA. DNA for the CDR3: TGTGCCAGCAGCTTAGAACCCAGGGGGACTGTTTACGGGGGAGCTTTCTTT. As protein: CASSLEPRGTVYGGAFF.

This clonotype was seen only a few times. The V and J genes are TRBV27 and TRBJ1-1; TRBD1 is a possible D gene (6 bases). The germline gives CDR1 MNHEY, CDR2 SMNVEV (reference sequence). This CDR3 region has 16 residues. V lost 5 bases to trimming and J lost 3 bases, with 19 bases between them. CDR3 residues: CASSADQGPGDTEAFF. The CDR3 DNA sequence: TGTGCCAGCAGTGCCGATCAGGGACCAGGGGACACTGAAGCTTTCTTT.

At least ten counts were recorded for this clonotype. This chain uses TRBV28 with TRBJ2-1; 9 bases fit TRBD2. V gave up 3 bases and J gave up 8 bases; unmatched junction bases: 8. The germline CDR1 and CDR2 sequences are MDHEN and SYDVKM. This CDR3 is 15 amino acids long. The CDR3: CASSFRAQRGDEQFF. The CDR3 coding sequence is TGTGCCAGCAGTTTCCGGGCCCAGCGGGGGGATGAGCAGTTCTTC.

The J gene is TRBJ2-7, the V gene TRBV4-1; 11 positions agree with TRBD2. The V gene end was trimmed by 0 bases and the J gene end by 5 bases; junction bases not matched to a gene: 3. CDR3 length: 15 residues. Germline assignment: CDR1 MGHRA and CDR2 YSYEKL. The CDR3 DNA sequence: TGCGCCAGCAGCCAAGATGGGACTAGCGGCGACGAGCAGTACTTC. Translated: CASSQDGTSGDEQYF.

Many counts were recorded for this clonotype. CDR3 nucleotides: TGCAGTGCTAGAGATATAGCGTTCGAATACGAGCAGTACTTC. It translates to CSARDIAFEYEQYF. This sequence joins TRBV20-1 and TRBJ2-7; possible D gene TRBD2, 5 bases. V lost 0 bases, J lost 4 bases, and 13 bases lay in between. Germline CDR1 reads DFQATT; CDR2 reads SNEGSKA (reference sequence). The CDR3 consists of 14 residues.

This clonotype was counted many times. J is TRBJ2-7 and V is TRBV7-9, with D maybe TRBD2 (6 bases). The CDR3 spans 16 residues. V lost 9 bases to trimming and J lost 1 base, with 22 bases between them. Germline CDR1 reads SEHNR; CDR2 reads FQNEAQ (reference sequence). The CDR3 sequence is CASRPEGLIPSYEQYF. CDR3 sequence (DNA): TGTGCCAGTCGTCCGGAGGGACTTATCCCTTCCTACGAGCAGTACTTC.

This clonotype was recorded a few times. The chain recombines TRBV12-3 or TRBV12-4 with TRBJ2-1; D might be TRBD1 or TRBD2, each matching 5 bases. V was clipped by 2 bases and J by 1 base, with 9 bases between them. The CDR3 length is 15 residues. In DNA, the CDR3 is TGTGCCAGCAGTTTATACGAGGGGTCCTACAATGAGCAGTTCTTC. It yields the protein CASSLYEGSYNEQFF.